What follows are 8 T cell receptor beta chains derived from one specimen sequenced in a study of response to subunit inactivated influenza vaccine. In TCRdb, the RT-PCR reads were re-called with MiXCR into one record per CDR3 protein. The data contain 530,000 or so distinct CDR3 sequences, about 25% of them seen just once; the ten biggest clones take up approximately 2%. Sequencing was performed on CD4+ T cells sorted from PBMCs, taken more than 4 days after vaccination. These TCRs come from a man aged 45-60 years who received an inactivated influenza vaccine.

In this sample, this clonotype turned up a few times. The V and J genes are TRBV25-1 and TRBJ1-6; 7 bases agree with TRBD1. Germline CDR1 reads MGHDK; CDR2 reads SYGVNS. Trimming cost V 3 bases and J 8 bases; bases outside gene matches: 7. The CDR3 sequence is 15 residues long. For the CDR3, the DNA is TGTGCCAGCAGTGATTGGACAGGTGGTGATTCACCCCTCCACTTT. Translation gives CASSDWTGGDSPLHF.

This chain connects TRBV25-1 to TRBJ1-2, with 7 bases lining up with TRBD1. Germline loops: CDR1 MGHDK, CDR2 SYGVNS. The CDR3 totals 15 residues. V lost 3 bases, J lost 4 bases, and 8 bases stayed unmatched. The CDR3 sequence is CASSDPKGGSYGYTF. The CDR3 DNA reads TGTGCCAGCAGTGACCCCAAAGGGGGCAGCTATGGCTACACCTTC.

This clonotype has just a few counts. This chain uses TRBV5-1 with TRBJ1-1, with D uncertain. There are 14 residues in the CDR3. The V end lost 0 bases, the J end lost 1 base, and 7 bases lay between the germline ends. The germline V gene has CDR1 SGHRS and CDR2 YFSETQ. The CDR3 coding sequence is TGCGCCAGCAGCTTGGTATTGGCGAACACTGAAGCTTTCTTT. It translates to CASSLVLANTEAFF. Supplemented by reference TRBV5-1 and TRBJ1-1, the full variable domain reads KAGVTQTPRYLIKTRGQQVTLSCSPISGHRSVSWYQQTPGQGLQFLFEYFSETQRNKGNFPGRFSGRQFSNSRSEMNVSTLELGDSALYLCASSLVLANTEAFFGQGTRLTVV.

This clonotype turned up a few times. The V and J genes are TRBV28 and TRBJ1-4, with 7 bases aligning to TRBD1. Germline V lookup: CDR1 MDHEN, CDR2 SYDVKM. Trimming removed 8 bases from V and 8 bases from J; junction bases left unmatched: 11. The CDR3 runs to 14 residues. The chain's CDR3 is CASRSTGPREKLFF. The CDR3 DNA is TGTGCCAGCCGATCGACAGGGCCCCGCGAAAAACTGTTTTTT.

The CDR3 is CASSYWRGRAETGELFF. For the CDR3, the DNA is TGTGCCAGCAGTTACTGGAGGGGCAGGGCCGAGACCGGGGAGCTGTTTTTT. This sequence joins TRBV6-2 or TRBV6-3 and TRBJ2-2, with a tentative D call TRBD2 (6 bases). With 1 base removed from V and 5 bases from J, the gap between germline ends came to 17 bases. The CDR3 spans 17 residues. The germline gives CDR1 MNHEY, CDR2 SVGEGT.

This clonotype was detected a few times. The chain combines TRBV13 with TRBJ1-6; D unresolved. This CDR3 comprises 13 residues. Trimming took off 5 bases at V and 10 bases at J, with 12 bases between the two ends. Per germline, CDR1 PRHDT and CDR2 FYEKMQ (reference sequence). Here the CDR3 reads CASSLGSQSPLHF. The CDR3 DNA sequence: TGTGCCAGCAGCCTGGGGTCCCAGTCACCCCTCCACTTT.

This clonotype has only a few counts. The J gene is TRBJ2-3, the V gene TRBV27, with D possibly matching TRBD2 (5 bases). Germline assignment: CDR1 MNHEY and CDR2 SMNVEV (reference sequence). The germline V and J ends were trimmed by 0 bases and 3 bases, with 10 bases remaining between them. The CDR3 covers 15 residues. CDR3 nucleotide sequence: TGTGCCAGCAGTTTATCGACGGGAAGGACAGATACGCAGTATTTT. Translation gives CASSLSTGRTDTQYF.

This sequence joins TRBV4-3 and TRBJ1-6, with TRBD1 matching 10 bases. The CDR3 is 15 amino acids. Germline CDR1 reads LGHNA; CDR2 reads YSLEER. With 1 base clipped from V and 10 bases from J, the junction kept 4 bases outside the gene matches. CDR3 sequence (DNA): TGCGCCAGCAGCCAAGGGGACAGGGGTTTATCACCCCTCCACTTT. Its translation is CASSQGDRGLSPLHF.